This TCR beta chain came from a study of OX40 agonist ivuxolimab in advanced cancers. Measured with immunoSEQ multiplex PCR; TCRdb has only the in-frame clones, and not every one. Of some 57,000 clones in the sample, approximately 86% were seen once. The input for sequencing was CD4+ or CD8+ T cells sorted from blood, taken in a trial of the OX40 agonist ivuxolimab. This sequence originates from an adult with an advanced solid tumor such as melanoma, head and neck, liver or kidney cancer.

The CDR3 reads CASSQEGTVGTGYTF. CDR3 in DNA: TGCGCCAGCAGCCAAGAGGGGACCGTCGGGACTGGCTACACCTTC. The chain joins TRBV4-3 to TRBJ1-2; perhaps TRBD1 as D (5 bases). V lost 0 bases and J lost 7, with 15 bases in between. The germline gives CDR1 LGHNA, CDR2 YSLEER. The CDR3 consists of 15 residues.